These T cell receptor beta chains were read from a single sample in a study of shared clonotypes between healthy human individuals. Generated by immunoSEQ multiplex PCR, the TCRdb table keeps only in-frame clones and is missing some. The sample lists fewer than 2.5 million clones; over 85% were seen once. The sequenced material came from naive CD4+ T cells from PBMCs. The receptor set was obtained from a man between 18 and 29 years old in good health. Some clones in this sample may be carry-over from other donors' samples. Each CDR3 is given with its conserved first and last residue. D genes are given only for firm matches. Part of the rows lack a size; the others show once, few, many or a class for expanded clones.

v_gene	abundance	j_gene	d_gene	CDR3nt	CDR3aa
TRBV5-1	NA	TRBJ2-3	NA	TGCGCCAGCAGCTCACGGGAGTATGCCACAGATACGCAGTATTTT	CASSSREYATDTQYF
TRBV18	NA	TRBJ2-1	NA	TGTGCCAGCTCACCACCCAGGGCCAATGAGCAGTTCTTC	CASSPPRANEQFF
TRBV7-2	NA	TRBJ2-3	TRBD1	TGTGCCAGCAGCCCAAAACAGGGGGCAGATACGCAGTATTTT	CASSPKQGADTQYF
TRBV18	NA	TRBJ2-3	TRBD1	TGTGCCAGCTCCCTCGGGACAGGGGCAGATACGCAGTATTTT	CASSLGTGADTQYF
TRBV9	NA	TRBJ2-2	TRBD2	TGTGCCAGCAGCGTAGTCGCGGGGGATACCGGGGAGCTGTTTTTT	CASSVVAGDTGELFF
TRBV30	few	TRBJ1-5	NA	TGTGCCTGGGGCCCGCAAGGCAATCAGCCCCAGCATTTT	CAWGPQGNQPQHF
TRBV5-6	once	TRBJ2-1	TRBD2	TGTGCCAGCAGCTTGCCGGGACTAGCGGGCTCCAATGAGCAGTTCTTC	CASSLPGLAGSNEQFF
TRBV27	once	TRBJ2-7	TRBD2	TGTGCCAGTACGACTAGCGGGACCTACGAGCAGTACTTC	CASTTSGTYEQYF
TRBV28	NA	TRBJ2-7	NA	TGTGCCAGCAGTTTCCGCTTCGAGCAGTACTTC	CASSFRFEQYF
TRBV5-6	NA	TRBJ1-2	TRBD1	TGTGCCAGCAGCTTGGCTTGGGGACAGGGCTATGGCTACACCTTC	CASSLAWGQGYGYTF
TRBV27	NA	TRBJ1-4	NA	TGTGCCAGCAGTTCGGCGGGGTATTTTGAAAAACTGTTTTTT	CASSSAGYFEKLFF
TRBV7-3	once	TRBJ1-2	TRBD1	TGTGCCAGTAGTCTAACCGGGACAGGGGGCGGTGGCTACACCTTC	CASSLTGTGGGGYTF
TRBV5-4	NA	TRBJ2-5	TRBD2	TGTGCCAGCAGCTTCAGCGGGGAGGGGGAGACCCAGTACTTC	CASSFSGEGETQYF
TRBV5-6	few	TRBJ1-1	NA	TGTGCCAGCAGCCAGGACAAATCTGAAGAAGCTTTCTTT	CASSQDKSEEAFF
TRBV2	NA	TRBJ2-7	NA	TGTGCCAGCAGTCTAGCAGTAAACTACGAGCAGTACTTC	CASSLAVNYEQYF
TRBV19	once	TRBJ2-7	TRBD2	TGTGCCAGTAGTAGCATTAGCGGGACTAGCCCCCGCGAGCAGTACTTC	CASSSISGTSPREQYF
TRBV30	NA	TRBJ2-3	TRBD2	TGTAACGCGGGGGACACAGATACGCAGTATTTT	CNAGDTDTQYF
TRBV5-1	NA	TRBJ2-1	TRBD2	TGCGCCAGCAGCTTGATAGCGGGTGCGGCGTACAATGAGCAGTTCTTC	CASSLIAGAAYNEQFF
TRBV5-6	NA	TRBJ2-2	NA	TGTGCCAGCAGCCCAGTGGGCAGGCAGCCCGGGGAGCTGTTTTTT	CASSPVGRQPGELFF
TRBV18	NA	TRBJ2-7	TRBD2	TGTGCCAGCTCCCCGGGACTAGCAAGCAACGAGCAGTACTTC	CASSPGLASNEQYF
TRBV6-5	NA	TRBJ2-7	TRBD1	TGTGCCAGCGGCTCGGGACAGGCCTCCTACGAGCAGTACTTC	CASGSGQASYEQYF
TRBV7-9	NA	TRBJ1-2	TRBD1	TGTGCCAGCAGCCCCTTAGGACAGGGGGCGGACTATGGCTACACCTTC	CASSPLGQGADYGYTF
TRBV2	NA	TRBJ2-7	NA	TGTGCCAGCACTGACCCGGGATGGGACGAGCAGTACTTC	CASTDPGWDEQYF
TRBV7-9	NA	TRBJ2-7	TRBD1	TGTGCCAGCAGCCTCACAGGGGGACATGCCTACGAGCAGTACTTC	CASSLTGGHAYEQYF
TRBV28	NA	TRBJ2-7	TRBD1	TGTGCCAGCAGGACAGGGATGAGCTCCTACGAGCAGTACTTC	CASRTGMSSYEQYF
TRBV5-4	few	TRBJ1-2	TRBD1	TGTGCCAGCAGCCGGGGACAGTCCTTGGCTGGCTACACCTTC	CASSRGQSLAGYTF
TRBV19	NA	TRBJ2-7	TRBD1	TGTGCCAGTAGCAGGGACAGATCCTACGAGCAGTACTTC	CASSRDRSYEQYF
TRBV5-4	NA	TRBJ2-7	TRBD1	TGTGCCAGCAGCAACACAGGGGACCCCTACGAGCAGTACTTC	CASSNTGDPYEQYF
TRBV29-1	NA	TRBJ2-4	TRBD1	TGCAGCGTGGACCCGACAGGGGTTGGGGGCATTCAGTACTTC	CSVDPTGVGGIQYF
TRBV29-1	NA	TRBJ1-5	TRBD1	TGCAGCGTTGAAACAGGGGGTTCTCAGCCCCAGCATTTT	CSVETGGSQPQHF
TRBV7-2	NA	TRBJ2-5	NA	TGTGCCAGCAGCGCCGCCCAGGGTGCAGAGACCCAGTACTTC	CASSAAQGAETQYF
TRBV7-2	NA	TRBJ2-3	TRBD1	TGTGCCAGCAGCGTGGGACAGGGCGTAGATACGCAGTATTTT	CASSVGQGVDTQYF
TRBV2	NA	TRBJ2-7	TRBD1	TGTGCCAGCAGCGGCTTGACAGGGAATGTGGGCGAGCAGTACTTC	CASSGLTGNVGEQYF
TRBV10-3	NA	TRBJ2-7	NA	TGTGCCATCAGTGAGACGTCATACAAAGGGGAGCAGTACTTC	CAISETSYKGEQYF
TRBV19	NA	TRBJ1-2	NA	TGTGCCAGTAGTAACCGGTACTATGGCTACACCTTC	CASSNRYYGYTF
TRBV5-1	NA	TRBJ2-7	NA	TGCGCCAGCAGGAGGAACAACCACGCCTACGAGCAGTACTTC	CASRRNNHAYEQYF
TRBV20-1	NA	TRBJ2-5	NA	TGCAGTGCCGAACCAGAGACCCAGTACTTC	CSAEPETQYF
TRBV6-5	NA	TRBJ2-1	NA	TGTGCCAGCAGTCCAGGACAGTCCTACAATGAGCAGTTCTTC	CASSPGQSYNEQFF
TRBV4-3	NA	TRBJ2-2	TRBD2	TGCGCCAGCAGCCAAGGTGTACTGGGGGGGGCGAACACCGGGGAGCTGTTTTTT	CASSQGVLGGANTGELFF
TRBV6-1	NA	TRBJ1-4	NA	TGTGCCAGCAGTGAATCCCCAGGGAGAAATGAAAAACTGTTTTTT	CASSESPGRNEKLFF